This TCR beta chain was obtained from a study of shared clonotypes between healthy human individuals. TCRdb keeps only in-frame clones here, not all; method: immunoSEQ multiplex PCR. The repertoire consists of approximately 1.5 million clones, with 95% to 99% occurring once and the leading ten covering around 0.45%. Concerning this clone: Its antigen remains unidentified.

Study-wide results and caveats: The naive CD4 repertoires of a handful of donors were compared, and roughly 5.1% of clonotypes were shared. Represented diversity, genetic and exposure-history alike, was limited by few donors.

This CDR3 contains 14 residues. V was clipped by 5 bases and J by 5 bases; unmatched bases: 7. Germline V gene lookup returns CDR1 KGHSH and CDR2 LQKENI. Negatively enriched CD4+ T cells were divided by CD45RA into naive and memory. This chain links TRBV18 with TRBJ2-3; 7 bases are a match to TRBD1. The sequenced sample consisted of naive CD4+ T cells sorted from blood. Subset noted: CD45RA+ positively selected. This TCR was sampled from a man younger than 40 in good health. CDR3 DNA sequence: TGTGCCAGCTCAGAGCGACAGGGAAGAGATACGCAGTATTTT. This sequence encodes CASSERQGRDTQYF. Supplemented by reference TRBV18 and TRBJ2-3, the full variable domain reads NAGVMQNPRHLVRRRGQEARLRCSPMKGHSHVYWYRQLPEEGLKFMVYLQKENIIDESGMPKERFSAEFPKEGPSILRIQQVVRGDSAAYFCASSERQGRDTQYFGPGTRLTVL.